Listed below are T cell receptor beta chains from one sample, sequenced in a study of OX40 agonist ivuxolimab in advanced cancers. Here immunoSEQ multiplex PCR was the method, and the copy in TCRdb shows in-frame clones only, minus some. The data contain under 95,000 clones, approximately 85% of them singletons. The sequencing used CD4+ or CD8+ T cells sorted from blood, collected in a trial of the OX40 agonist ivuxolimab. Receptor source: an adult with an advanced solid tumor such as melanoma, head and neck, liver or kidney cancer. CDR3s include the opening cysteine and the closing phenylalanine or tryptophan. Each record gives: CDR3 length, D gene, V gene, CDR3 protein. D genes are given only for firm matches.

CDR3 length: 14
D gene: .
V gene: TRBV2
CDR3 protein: CASSVGHLNEKLFF

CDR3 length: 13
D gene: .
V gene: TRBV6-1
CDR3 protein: CASSEDGIYEQYF

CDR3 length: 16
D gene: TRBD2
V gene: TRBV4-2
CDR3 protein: CASSLTSGGLGETQYF

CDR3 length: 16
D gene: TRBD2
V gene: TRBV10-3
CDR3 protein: CAISGVSGSNRNEQFF

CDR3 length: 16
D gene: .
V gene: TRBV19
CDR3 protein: CASSIGGSGSYNEQFF

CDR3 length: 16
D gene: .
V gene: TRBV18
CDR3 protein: CASSSRSDSSTDTQYF

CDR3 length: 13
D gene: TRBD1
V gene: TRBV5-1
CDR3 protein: CASSWTGRNEQYF

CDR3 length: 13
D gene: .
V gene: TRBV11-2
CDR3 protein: CASSLVPRGEQYF

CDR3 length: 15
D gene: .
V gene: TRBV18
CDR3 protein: CASSPTASSGNTIYF

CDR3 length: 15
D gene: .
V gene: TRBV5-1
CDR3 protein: CASSLLGDSTDTQYF

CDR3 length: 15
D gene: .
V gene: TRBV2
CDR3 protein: CASSFQGLSTDTQYF

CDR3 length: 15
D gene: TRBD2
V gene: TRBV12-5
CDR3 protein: CASGLTGGASDTQYF

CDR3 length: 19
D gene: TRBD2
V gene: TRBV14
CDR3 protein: CASSQGATSGRGRNNEQFF

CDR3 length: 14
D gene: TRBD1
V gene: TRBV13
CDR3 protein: CASSKTGVDEKLFF

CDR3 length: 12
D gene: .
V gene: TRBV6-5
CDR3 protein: CASSHGSLGYTF

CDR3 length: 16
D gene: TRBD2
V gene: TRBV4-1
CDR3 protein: CASSRGLAGGGETQYF

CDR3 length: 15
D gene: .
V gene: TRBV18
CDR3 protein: CASSLSDSSNQPQHF

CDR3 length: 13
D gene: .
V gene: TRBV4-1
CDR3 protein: CASSQEARTEAFF

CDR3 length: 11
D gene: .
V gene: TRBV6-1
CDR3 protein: CASRVKNIQYF

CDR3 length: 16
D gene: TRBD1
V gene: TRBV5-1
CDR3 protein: CASSLGGYRGSETQYF

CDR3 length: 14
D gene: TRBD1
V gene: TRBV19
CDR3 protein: CASRNIQGAQTQYF

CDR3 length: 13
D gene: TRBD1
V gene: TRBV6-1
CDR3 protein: CASTVQGGQPQHF

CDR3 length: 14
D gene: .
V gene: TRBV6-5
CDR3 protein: CASSRGLSVTEAFF

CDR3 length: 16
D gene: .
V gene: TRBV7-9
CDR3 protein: CASSLEGGSYNSPLHF

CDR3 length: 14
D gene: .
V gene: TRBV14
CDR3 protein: CASSPRDFTDTQYF

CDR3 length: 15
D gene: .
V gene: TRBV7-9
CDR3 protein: CASSPRTLHSYGYTF

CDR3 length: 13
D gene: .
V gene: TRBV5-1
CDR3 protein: CASSLGVNTEAFF

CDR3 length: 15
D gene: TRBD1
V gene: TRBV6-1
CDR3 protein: CASSWDRGNGNTIYF

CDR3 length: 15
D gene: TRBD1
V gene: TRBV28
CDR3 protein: CASSLSGQGGEKLFF

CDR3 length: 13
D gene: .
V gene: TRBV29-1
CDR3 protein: CSGWDTSSYEQYF

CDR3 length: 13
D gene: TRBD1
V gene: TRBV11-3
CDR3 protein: CASSLTGGTEAFF

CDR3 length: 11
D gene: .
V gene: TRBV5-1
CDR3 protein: CASSDQETQYF

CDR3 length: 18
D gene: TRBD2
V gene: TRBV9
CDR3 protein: CASSVEASGSSSYNEQFF

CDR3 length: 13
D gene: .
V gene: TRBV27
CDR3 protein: CASSLYRANEQFF

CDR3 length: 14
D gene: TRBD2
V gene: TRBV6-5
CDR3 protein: CASSRSRESSEQYF

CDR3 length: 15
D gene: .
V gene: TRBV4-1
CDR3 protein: CASSQDRGPNYGYTF

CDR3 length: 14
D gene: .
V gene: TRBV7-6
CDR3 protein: CASSHRLAEETQYF

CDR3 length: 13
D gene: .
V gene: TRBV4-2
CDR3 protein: CASSQDWRLPQHF

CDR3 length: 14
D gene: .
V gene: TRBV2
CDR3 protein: CASSTGLSITEAFF

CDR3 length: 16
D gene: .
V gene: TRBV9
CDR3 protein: CASSVADRRAYNEQFF

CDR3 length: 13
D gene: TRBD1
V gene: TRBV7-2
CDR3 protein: CASGQGRWETQYF

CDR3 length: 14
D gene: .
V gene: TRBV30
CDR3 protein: CAWKPFSGPGELFF

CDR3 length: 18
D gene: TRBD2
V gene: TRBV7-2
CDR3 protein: CASSRVRLAGGITYEQYF

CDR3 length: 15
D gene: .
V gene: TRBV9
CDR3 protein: CASSVESGTTYGYTF

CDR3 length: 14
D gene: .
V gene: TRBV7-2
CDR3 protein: CASSLSGTAETQYF

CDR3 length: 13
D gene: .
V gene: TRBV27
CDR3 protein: CASSYTGNTEAFF

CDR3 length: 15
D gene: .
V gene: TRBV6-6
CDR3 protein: CASSYGAGLQETQYF

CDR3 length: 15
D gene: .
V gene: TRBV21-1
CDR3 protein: CASRWTGEITDTQYF

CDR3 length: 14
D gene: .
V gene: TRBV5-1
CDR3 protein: CASSIQGGDTEAFF

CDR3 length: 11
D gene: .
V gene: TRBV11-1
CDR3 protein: CASSSVAPQYF

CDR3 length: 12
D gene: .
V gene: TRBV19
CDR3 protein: CASSIDTDTQYF

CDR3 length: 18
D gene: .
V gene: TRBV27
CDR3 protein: CASSSHPVVHSGANVLTF

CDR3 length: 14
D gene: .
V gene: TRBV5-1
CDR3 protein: CASSLSGPDEKLFF

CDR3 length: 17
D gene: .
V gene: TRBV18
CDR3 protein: CASSPSDSLSFNQPQHF

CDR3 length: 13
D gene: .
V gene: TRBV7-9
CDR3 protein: CASSGRGAYEQYF

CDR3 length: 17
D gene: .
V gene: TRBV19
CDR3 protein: CASSNPGQPYSNQPQHF

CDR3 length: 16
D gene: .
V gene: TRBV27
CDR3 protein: CASSFQGGRSNQPQHF